A selection of T cell receptor beta chains follows, all from one sample in a study of OX40 agonist ivuxolimab in advanced cancers. Clones were read by immunoSEQ multiplex PCR, and TCRdb kept only the in-frame ones, dropping some. The table records 70,000 to 90,000 clones, around 83% of them present only once. The material was CD4+ or CD8+ T cells sorted from blood, obtained in a trial of the OX40 agonist ivuxolimab. The receptors stem from an adult with an advanced solid tumor such as melanoma, head and neck, liver or kidney cancer. Each CDR3 is given with its conserved first and last residue. D genes are given only for firm matches. Some rows have no size entry. The others give once, few or many, or a class for an expanded clone.

abundance,j_gene,v_gene,d_gene,CDR3nt,CDR3aa
-,TRBJ2-1,TRBV25-1,-,TGTGCCAGCAGTGAATCTTCGAGAATTTACAATGAGCAGTTCTTC,CASSESSRIYNEQFF
-,TRBJ1-1,TRBV7-3,-,TGTGCCAGCAGCTCCGGCACTGAAGCTTTCTTT,CASSSGTEAFF
-,TRBJ2-3,TRBV29-1,-,TGCAGCCCTAAACTCCTCACAGATACGCAGTATTTT,CSPKLLTDTQYF
-,TRBJ2-6,TRBV27,TRBD1,TGTGCCAGCAGTTTACGTATTCGACAGGGACGCTCTGGGGCCAACGTCCTGACTTTC,CASSLRIRQGRSGANVLTF
-,TRBJ2-2,TRBV5-1,-,TGCGCCAGCAGCTTGGGCAGGGTGGAAACCGGGGAGCTGTTTTTT,CASSLGRVETGELFF
-,TRBJ2-1,TRBV14,-,TGTGCCAGCAGCCGACACTCTAGCGTTTACAATGAGCAGTTCTTC,CASSRHSSVYNEQFF
-,TRBJ2-7,TRBV5-4,-,TGTGCCAGCAGCTCGCCACAGGGTAGCTCCTACGAGCAGTACTTC,CASSSPQGSSYEQYF
-,TRBJ1-4,TRBV15,-,TGTGCCACCAGCAGAGAGGGGGGGAGGGAAAAACTGTTTTTT,CATSREGGREKLFF
-,TRBJ2-5,TRBV2,-,TGTGCCAGCAGTGAATGGGGGGACAGTAAGAAGACCCAGTACTTC,CASSEWGDSKKTQYF
-,TRBJ1-5,TRBV5-5,-,TGTGCCAGCAGCTTCTTGGGGGCTACCCAGCCCCAGCATTTT,CASSFLGATQPQHF
few,TRBJ1-3,TRBV18,-,TGTGCCAGCTCACCCAGACAGTCGGCTGGAAACACCATATATTTT,CASSPRQSAGNTIYF
-,TRBJ2-5,TRBV7-9,TRBD1,TGTGCCAGCAGCTTCGACAGGGGGCGAGAGACCCAGTACTTC,CASSFDRGRETQYF
-,TRBJ1-2,TRBV5-1,-,TGCGCCAGCAGCCGTACAGGGACCGACTATGGCTACACCTTC,CASSRTGTDYGYTF
-,TRBJ1-1,TRBV6-5,-,TGTGCCAGCTCCCTCGGCCGGGGAGACACTGAAGCTTTCTTT,CASSLGRGDTEAFF
-,TRBJ1-5,TRBV7-2,-,TGTGCCAGCACCACAGGGAATCAGCCCCAGCATTTT,CASTTGNQPQHF
-,TRBJ1-5,TRBV6-1,-,TGTGCCATCGGCACCGATAGCAATCAGCCCCAGCATTTT,CAIGTDSNQPQHF
-,TRBJ1-4,TRBV9,TRBD1,TGTGCCAGCAGCGCTACAGGGGTTTCTAATGAAAAACTGTTTTTT,CASSATGVSNEKLFF
-,TRBJ2-5,TRBV10-3,-,TGTGCCATCAGCCGGGAAGGGGGAGAAGAGACCCAGTACTTC,CAISREGGEETQYF
-,TRBJ1-2,TRBV5-4,-,TGTGCCAGCGGGGGGCGGAACTATGGCTACACCTTC,CASGGRNYGYTF
-,TRBJ2-7,TRBV5-1,TRBD1,TGCGCCAGCAGCCAACAGGGGAGCTCCTACGAGCAGTACTTC,CASSQQGSSYEQYF
once,TRBJ1-5,TRBV11-2,-,TGTGCCAGCAGCTTAGTCCCAGGGGCAAGCAATCAGCCCCAGCATTTT,CASSLVPGASNQPQHF
-,TRBJ2-3,TRBV28,-,TGTGCCAGCAGTTTTTATACAGATACGCAGTATTTT,CASSFYTDTQYF
once,TRBJ1-5,TRBV6-6,TRBD1,TGTGCCAGCAGGGACAGGGTTGGCAATCAGCCCCAGCATTTT,CASRDRVGNQPQHF
-,TRBJ2-2,TRBV10-3,TRBD1,TGTGCCATCAGTGGACAGGGGGAGAGGTACACCGGGGAGCTGTTTTTT,CAISGQGERYTGELFF
few,TRBJ2-5,TRBV28,-,TGTGCCAGCAGTCTCACAGGGTCGGAGACCCAGTACTTC,CASSLTGSETQYF
-,TRBJ2-2,TRBV9,-,TGTGCCAGCAGCGACGGTGGCTACACCGGGGAGCTGTTTTTT,CASSDGGYTGELFF
-,TRBJ1-1,TRBV5-1,-,TGCGCCAGCAGCTTGGGCCGGGGGGGCATGAACACTGAAGCTTTCTTT,CASSLGRGGMNTEAFF
-,TRBJ2-1,TRBV10-3,-,TGTGCCGTATCAATTCGGAACAATGAGCAGTTCTTC,CAVSIRNNEQFF
once,TRBJ2-1,TRBV5-1,TRBD1,TGCGCCAGCAGCTTGCCGCGGACAGGGGCAGGCAATGAGCAGTTCTTC,CASSLPRTGAGNEQFF
-,TRBJ1-6,TRBV30,-,TGTGCCTGGGGGGAGGGGGGAATCCATTCACCCCTCCACTTT,CAWGEGGIHSPLHF
-,TRBJ1-1,TRBV6-1,-,TGTGCCAGCAGTGAAGCGGGGCTAAGGAGTACTGAAGCTTTCTTT,CASSEAGLRSTEAFF
-,TRBJ2-1,TRBV15,-,TGTGCCACCAGCATTGGGGGACCCTCCTACAATGAGCAGTTCTTC,CATSIGGPSYNEQFF
many,TRBJ2-7,TRBV7-8,-,TGTGCCAGCAGCTTAGATGTAGGGACCGAGCAGTACTTC,CASSLDVGTEQYF
-,TRBJ1-5,TRBV15,TRBD1,TGTGCCACGAGGGAAGACAGGGGGCGAGTGCAGCCCCAGCATTTT,CATREDRGRVQPQHF
-,TRBJ1-5,TRBV10-3,-,TGTGCCATCAGTGACCAAATCACAGGGATTCAGCCCCAGCATTTT,CAISDQITGIQPQHF
-,TRBJ1-6,TRBV6-5,-,TGTGCCAGCAGTTACTCAGGGCCCAATTCACCCCTCCACTTT,CASSYSGPNSPLHF
-,TRBJ1-5,TRBV2,-,TGTGCCAGCAGTGTATCAGGGTTAAGGCGGCCCCAGCATTTT,CASSVSGLRRPQHF
-,TRBJ1-2,TRBV2,-,TGTGCCAGCCCTCTGGGAAGAAACTATGGCTACACCTTC,CASPLGRNYGYTF
-,TRBJ1-1,TRBV29-1,TRBD1,TGCAGCGTTGGATGGCAGGGGGGCACTGAAGCTTTCTTT,CSVGWQGGTEAFF
-,TRBJ2-3,TRBV28,TRBD2,TGTGCCAGCACCCGGAGCGGGAGGTCCAGCACAGATACGCAGTATTTT,CASTRSGRSSTDTQYF
-,TRBJ2-2,TRBV4-1,TRBD1,TGCGCCAGCAGCCGCAGCCCCCGGGACAGCATATCGAACACCGGGGAGCTGTTTTTT,CASSRSPRDSISNTGELFF
once,TRBJ1-5,TRBV6-1,TRBD1,TGTGCCAGCAGTGAAGGGGACAGGGGTACCTTTAAAGGGCCCCAGCATTTT,CASSEGDRGTFKGPQHF
-,TRBJ1-1,TRBV28,-,TGTGCCAGCAGTTCCGGGATGATCCCGCCGGTGGGCACTGAAGCTTTCTTT,CASSSGMIPPVGTEAFF
-,TRBJ2-7,TRBV30,TRBD1,TGTGCCTGGAGTCAAGGGGGACAGTCTCTTTACTACGAGCAGTACTTC,CAWSQGGQSLYYEQYF
-,TRBJ1-5,TRBV6-5,TRBD1,TGTGCCAGCAGATACGGGACAGGGGGCTTCCAGCCCCAGCATTTT,CASRYGTGGFQPQHF
-,TRBJ2-3,TRBV15,-,TGTGCCACCAGCCACGGGGCCAATATTTACACAGATACGCAGTATTTT,CATSHGANIYTDTQYF
-,TRBJ2-1,TRBV10-1,-,TGCGCCAGCAGCCCCGGGACGGTCAATGAGCAGTTCTTC,CASSPGTVNEQFF
few,TRBJ1-6,TRBV7-3,-,TGTGCCAGCAGCCCCGGCCGCGTTGGAAACCTTATTTCACCCCTCCACTTT,CASSPGRVGNLISPLHF
-,TRBJ2-1,TRBV30,-,TGTGCCTGGAGTGTTTACATCGGGCAGGGGGGTTACAATGAGCAGTTCTTC,CAWSVYIGQGGYNEQFF
few,TRBJ2-6,TRBV5-6,-,TGTGCCAGCAGCTCTGACAGGCACGTCTCTGGGGCCAACGTCCTGACTTTC,CASSSDRHVSGANVLTF
-,TRBJ2-1,TRBV7-2,-,TGTGCCAGCACCCTGGGACGAGCCTCTTACAATGAGCAGTTCTTC,CASTLGRASYNEQFF
-,TRBJ2-2,TRBV11-2,-,TGTGCTAGCAGCGAGCAAATTAACACCGGGGAGCTGTTTTTT,CASSEQINTGELFF
-,TRBJ1-4,TRBV28,-,TGTGCCAGCAGTTTCAGCCCGGGGCGGTCTAATGAAAAACTGTTTTTT,CASSFSPGRSNEKLFF
-,TRBJ2-7,TRBV7-3,TRBD1,TGTGCCAGCAGCCAGCTTGGACAGGGCTACGAGCAGTACTTC,CASSQLGQGYEQYF
once,TRBJ2-2,TRBV7-9,TRBD2,TGTGCCAGCAGCTTAAGACTAGCCGGGACCGGGGAGCTGTTTTTT,CASSLRLAGTGELFF
-,TRBJ1-5,TRBV30,-,TGTGCCTGGGGGGAGGCCCGTAGCAATCAGCCCCAGCATTTT,CAWGEARSNQPQHF